Below are 32 T cell receptor beta chains sequenced from a single sample in a study of T-cell reconstitution after alpha-beta-depleted transplantation in children. For TCRbeta, the library was prepared with unique molecular identifiers. TCRdb recomputed calls from the PCR reads with MiXCR, one row per CDR3 protein. The table records approximately 85,000 distinct CDR3 sequences, 15% to 18% of them present only once. This specimen consisted of PBMCs, mostly from graft donor cells, obtained 180 days after TCRalphabeta/CD19-depleted stem cell transplant. Receptors originate from a male patient aged 2-15 years who had a stem cell transplant for acute lymphoblastic leukemia, so the T cells may come from the graft donor.

J is TRBJ2-2 and V is TRBV13; TRBD1 matches at 8 bases. The CDR3 sequence is 22 residues long. CDR1 and CDR2 from the germline V gene are PRHDT and FYEKMQ (reference sequence). V shed 7 bases and J 3 bases; nucleotides not matched to a gene: 28. CDR3 protein: CASTYYPLTPWAGGRDTGELFF. In DNA, the CDR3 is TGTGCCAGCACCTATTACCCCCTAACCCCGTGGGCAGGGGGCAGGGACACCGGGGAGCTGTTTTTT.

This clonotype turned up a few times. V gene TRBV10-2 combines with J gene TRBJ1-2; weak D call: TRBD1 (6 bases). The V gene's germline CDR1 is WSHSY and CDR2 SAAADI. This CDR3 has 14 amino acids. Trimming shortened V by 8 bases and J by 6 bases, and 19 bases separated the two germline ends. CDR3 region: CASSSQGIWDGYTF. The CDR3 region has the DNA TGCGCCAGCTCATCACAGGGAATCTGGGATGGCTACACCTTC.

The chain carries TRBV20-1 and TRBJ2-1; 8 bases line up with TRBD2. CDR1 and CDR2 (germline): DFQATT, SNEGSKA (reference sequence). The CDR3 extends over 15 amino acids. V shed 1 base, J shed 5 bases, and the junction held 7 bases outside the gene matches. CDR3 region: CSARVSSGADNEQFF. The CDR3 region has the DNA TGCAGTGCTAGAGTTAGTAGCGGGGCGGACAATGAGCAGTTCTTC.

There are a few counts of this clonotype. The J gene is TRBJ1-5, the V gene TRBV20-1, with TRBD1 matching over 8 bases. The V gene end was trimmed by 7 bases and the J gene end by 5 bases; junction bases not matched to a gene: 7. CDR3 size: 13 residues. Per the germline V gene, CDR1 is DFQATT and CDR2 is SNEGSKA (reference sequence). The CDR3 here is CSGSDRGDQPQHF. CDR3 nucleotides: TGCAGTGGAAGCGACAGGGGAGATCAGCCCCAGCATTTT.

This clonotype showed up just once. The CDR3 loop is CASSLGLAGFSIAKNIQYF. For the CDR3, the DNA is TGTGCCAGCAGCCTAGGACTAGCGGGATTTTCGATAGCCAAAAACATTCAGTACTTC. The V gene is TRBV7-8, the J gene TRBJ2-4; 12 bases match TRBD2. After removal of 5 bases from V and 0 bases from J, the junction contained 11 bases not matched to a gene. The CDR3 contains 19 residues. Germline CDR1 reads SGHVS; CDR2 reads FQNEAQ.

This clonotype was seen a few times. The V and J genes are TRBV7-9 and TRBJ2-7; 8 bases are a match to TRBD1. Germline V lookup: CDR1 SEHNR, CDR2 FQNEAQ (reference sequence). J was trimmed by 5 bases and V by 1 base; bases with no gene match: 4. The CDR3 is made up of 14 amino acids. CDR3 DNA: TGTGCCAGCAGCTTAGGGACAGGGTACAACGAGCAGTACTTC. It specifies CASSLGTGYNEQYF. The variable domain in full, with the rest retrieved from reference TRBV7-9 and TRBJ2-7, is DTGVSQNPRHKITKRGQNVTFRCDPISEHNRLYWYRQTLGQGPEFLTYFQNEAQLEKSRLLSDRFSAERPKGSFSTLEIQRTEQGDSAMYLCASSLGTGYNEQYFGPGTRLTVT.

V and J are TRBV6-1 and TRBJ2-3, with 9 bases fitting TRBD1. Looked up from germline, CDR1 is MNHNS and CDR2 is SASEGT. CDR3 length: 14 residues. Trimming cost V 6 bases and J 4 bases; bases outside gene matches: 5. The CDR3 DNA is TGTGCCAGCAGCCCTCGACAGGGGGCAGATACGCAGTATTTT. Protein sequence: CASSPRQGADTQYF.

This clonotype was recorded at least ten times. The chain carries TRBV20-1 and TRBJ2-7; D is perhaps TRBD1 (6 bases). The CDR3 extends over 13 amino acids. Trimming cost V 1 base and J 2 bases, with 9 bases left between them. The germline V gene encodes CDR1 DFQATT and CDR2 SNEGSKA (reference sequence). CDR3 region: CSARVDSTYEQYF. CDR3 in DNA: TGCAGTGCTAGAGTGGACAGCACCTACGAGCAGTACTTC.

The chain is built from TRBV20-1 and TRBJ1-5; 7 bases fit TRBD1. The germline gives CDR1 DFQATT, CDR2 SNEGSKA (reference sequence). CDR3 length equals 13 residues. V shed 6 bases and J 4 bases; nucleotides not matched to a gene: 6. Written as DNA, the CDR3 is TGCAGTGCGGGGGACAGCGTAAATCAGCCCCAGCATTTT. It is translated as CSAGDSVNQPQHF.

The chain has TRBV27 and TRBJ1-2; D unresolved. The CDR3 contains 13 residues. Germline V gene lookup returns CDR1 MNHEY and CDR2 SMNVEV (reference sequence). V dropped 6 bases and J dropped 0 bases, with 8 bases sitting between them. CDR3 sequence (DNA): TGTGCCAGCAGCCTGACACCTAACTATGGCTACACCTTC. This translates into CASSLTPNYGYTF.

The genes are TRBV5-5 and TRBJ2-5; TRBD1 matches 7 bases. CDR1 and CDR2 from the germline V gene are SGHKS and YYEKEE (reference sequence). The V and J ends lost 1 base and 2 bases, in that order; junction bases with no gene match: 8. The CDR3 consists of 16 residues. The CDR3 sequence: CASSLFRGRGQETQYF. CDR3 nucleotides: TGTGCCAGCAGCTTGTTTCGGGGCAGGGGGCAAGAGACCCAGTACTTC.

The chain carries TRBV12-3 or TRBV12-4 and TRBJ2-7; D unclear. Trimming cost V 6 bases and J 2 bases, with 8 bases left between them. This CDR3 region has 12 residues. Here the CDR3 reads CASSTNPYEQYF. CDR3 bases: TGTGCCAGCAGCACCAATCCCTACGAGCAGTACTTC.

This clonotype has a handful of counts. The chain employs TRBV7-9 and TRBJ1-5; D possibly corresponds to TRBD1 (5 bases). V was shortened by 5 bases and J by 1 base, with 9 bases between the two germline ends. Germline CDR1 is SEHNR and CDR2 is FQNEAQ (reference sequence). This CDR3 has 14 amino acids. DNA of the CDR3: TGTGCCAGCAGCCCGACAGTAAGCAATCAGCCCCAGCATTTT. Its translation is CASSPTVSNQPQHF.

The chain joins TRBV25-1 to TRBJ1-5, with no clear D. This CDR3 comprises 14 residues. CDR1 and CDR2 (germline): MGHDK, SYGVNS. The ends were cut back, 0 bases at V and 6 bases at J, with 9 bases in the middle. The CDR3 sequence: CASSEYSQSQPQHF. The CDR3 region has the DNA TGTGCCAGCAGTGAATATTCTCAAAGTCAGCCCCAGCATTTT.

This clonotype was picked up a small number of times. The J gene is TRBJ1-4, the V gene TRBV7-8, with a weak D call TRBD1 (6 bases). The CDR3 consists of 16 residues. Looked up from germline, CDR1 is SGHVS and CDR2 is FQNEAQ. Deletions cut 5 bases from V and 3 bases from J, with 16 bases between. CDR3 in amino acids: CASSPPDSPSNEKLFF. The CDR3 coding sequence is TGTGCCAGCAGCCCGCCGGACAGCCCCTCTAATGAAAAACTGTTTTTT.

The V gene is TRBV6-6, the J gene TRBJ1-6; D gene unclear. CDR1 and CDR2 (germline): MNHNY, SVGAGI (reference sequence). V lost 8 bases to trimming and J lost 7 bases, with 9 bases between them. The CDR3 consists of 12 residues. CDR3 loop: CASLRGNSPLHF. The CDR3 DNA sequence: TGTGCCAGCTTGCGGGGAAATTCACCCCTCCACTTT.

In this sample, this clonotype turned up a few times. The chain carries TRBV5-1 and TRBJ2-7; no firm D call. This CDR3 is 11 amino acids long. Germline V gene data show CDR1 as SGHRS and CDR2 as YFSETQ. V shed 7 bases and J shed 3 bases, with 8 bases lying between them. The CDR3 region has the DNA TGCGCCAGCGCAGGCGACTACGAGCAGTACTTC. Amino acids: CASAGDYEQYF.

The rearrangement joins TRBV20-1 to TRBJ1-1; 7 bases agree with TRBD1. Germline CDR1 DFQATT, CDR2 SNEGSKA (reference sequence). The CDR3 covers 12 residues. J lost 6 bases, V lost 5 bases, and 6 bases had no gene match. The CDR3 reads CSASDRKAEAFF. Here the CDR3 DNA reads TGCAGTGCTTCGGACAGGAAGGCTGAAGCTTTCTTT.

The gene calls are TRBV27 and TRBJ1-6; 8 bases are a match to TRBD1. The germline V gene has CDR1 MNHEY and CDR2 SMNVEV (reference sequence). The CDR3 has 15 residues. The junction had 3 bases not matched to a gene; V was cut back by 4 bases and J by 4 bases. CDR3 coding DNA: TGTGCCAGCAGTTCGGACAGGGTGTATAATTCACCCCTCCACTTT. It translates to CASSSDRVYNSPLHF.

This clonotype has only a few counts. The rearrangement joins TRBV20-1 to TRBJ1-1; tentatively, D is TRBD1 (6 bases). The germline V gene encodes CDR1 DFQATT and CDR2 SNEGSKA (reference sequence). The CDR3 has 13 amino acids. V was clipped by 4 bases and J by 3 bases, with 12 bases between them. The CDR3 is CSAKDRTYTEAFF. The DNA of the CDR3 is TGCAGTGCTAAAGACAGGACCTACACTGAAGCTTTCTTT.

At least ten counts were recorded for this clonotype. The J gene is TRBJ1-1, the V gene TRBV12-3 or TRBV12-4; the D is unclear. CDR3 length: 13 amino acids. The V end was cut by 6 bases, the J end by 11 bases, with 19 bases between. This CDR3 reads CASRAGPRRAAFF. The CDR3 coding sequence is TGTGCCAGCAGAGCCGGACCCCGAAGGGCCGCTTTCTTT.

The J gene is TRBJ2-4, the V gene TRBV11-1; TRBD2 matches at 11 bases. This CDR3 contains 17 residues. The germline V gene encodes CDR1 SGHAT and CDR2 FQDESV (reference sequence). The J segment lost 6 bases and the V segment lost 4 bases, leaving 11 bases of the junction unmatched. The DNA for the CDR3 is TGTGCCAGCAGCTCCCCGGGACTAGCGGCCCACCGAAACATTCAGTACTTC. Translated, it gives CASSSPGLAAHRNIQYF. The variable domain in full, completed from reference TRBV11-1 and TRBJ2-4, reads EAEVAQSPRYKITEKSQAVAFWCDPISGHATLYWYRQILGQGPELLVQFQDESVVDDSQLPKDRFSAERLKGVDSTLKIQPAELGDSAMYLCASSSPGLAAHRNIQYFGAGTRLSVL.

This clonotype was found a few times. V usage is TRBV7-7 and J usage is TRBJ2-5; 8 bases fit TRBD1. J lost 0 bases, V lost 1 base, and 4 bases had no gene match. This CDR3 comprises 16 residues. Per the germline V gene, CDR1 is SSHAT and CDR2 is FNYEAQ (reference sequence). The CDR3 region is CASSLGRQGYQETQYF. In DNA, the CDR3 is TGTGCCAGCAGCTTAGGCCGACAGGGGTACCAAGAGACCCAGTACTTC.

This clonotype occurred many times. V is TRBV5-6 and J is TRBJ2-5, with no clear D. Per germline, CDR1 SGHDT and CDR2 YYEEEE. The CDR3 sequence is 13 residues long. V lost 1 base, J lost 5 bases, and 9 bases lay in between. The CDR3 DNA is TGTGCCAGCAGCTTGACCACGTGGGAGACCCAGTACTTC. Translated, it gives CASSLTTWETQYF.

The table lists this clonotype with a few counts. The chain combines TRBV20-1 with TRBJ1-1; the D is unclear. CDR3 length: 8 amino acids. The germline V gene has CDR1 DFQATT and CDR2 SNEGSKA (reference sequence). V shed 5 bases and J shed 11 bases, with 6 bases lying between them. The CDR3 bases are TGCAGTGCTGGCGGGGCTTTCTTT. Its protein is CSAGGAFF.

This clonotype was seen more than once but under ten times. Here the CDR3 DNA reads TGTGCCACCAGCAGAGGGGACGGCGGGGGGCCTGGAGATACGCAGTATTTT. This encodes CATSRGDGGGPGDTQYF. The V call is TRBV15, the J call TRBJ2-3; TRBD2 matches 8 bases. Germline CDR1 is LNHNV and CDR2 is YYDKDF (reference sequence). The ends lost 1 base at V and 5 bases at J; junction bases unmatched: 11. CDR3 size: 17 residues.

This clonotype was counted between two and nine times. This chain joins TRBV4-3 and TRBJ2-3, with a weak D call TRBD1 (6 bases). Per germline, CDR1 LGHNA and CDR2 YSLEER. The CDR3 is 15 amino acids. The V gene lost 1 base and the J gene lost 2 bases, with 10 bases spanning the gap. CDR3 protein: CASSQVSGATDTQYF. The CDR3 DNA follows: TGCGCCAGCAGCCAAGTCTCAGGGGCCACAGATACGCAGTATTTT.

This clonotype turned up a few times. The J gene is TRBJ2-5, the V gene TRBV7-9; tentative D call: TRBD2 (6 bases). The CDR3 is 13 amino acids. V shed 5 bases and J shed 7 bases, with 14 bases lying between them. Germline V gene sequence: CDR1 SEHNR, CDR2 FQNEAQ (reference sequence). CDR3 sequence: CASSPGGIGTQYF. The CDR3 nucleotides read TGTGCCAGCAGCCCCGGCGGGATCGGGACCCAGTACTTC.

This clonotype showed up just a few times. The chain links TRBV5-4 to TRBJ2-6; D assignment may be TRBD1 or TRBD2 (5 bases each). Germline V gene sequence: CDR1 SGHNT, CDR2 YYREEE (reference sequence). The V end was cut by 0 bases, the J end by 2 bases, with 12 bases between. This CDR3 spans 17 amino acids. Here the CDR3 reads CASSLGRAGAGANVLTF. CDR3 nucleotides: TGTGCCAGCAGCTTGGGCAGGGCGGGTGCTGGGGCCAACGTCCTGACTTTC.

The chain joins TRBV18 to TRBJ2-5; D ambiguous. Germline V lookup: CDR1 KGHSH, CDR2 LQKENI. The CDR3 runs to 15 residues. V was cut by 3 bases and J by 5 bases, with 16 bases left in between. CDR3 residues: CASSPGSPGRETQYF. DNA of the CDR3: TGTGCCAGCTCACCGGGGTCGCCCGGAAGGGAGACCCAGTACTTC.

The rearrangement uses TRBV27 and TRBJ2-7, with TRBD1 matching over 12 bases. V lost 4 bases, J lost 13 bases, and 8 bases stayed unmatched. Germline CDR1 and CDR2: MNHEY and SMNVEV (reference sequence). The CDR3 is 13 amino acids. CDR3 residues: CASSSGTGGHRYF. In DNA, the CDR3 is TGTGCCAGCAGTTCCGGGACAGGGGGCCATCGATACTTC.

This clonotype was seen more than once but under ten times. This chain links TRBV5-1 with TRBJ2-1; 9 positions match TRBD1. This CDR3 has 15 residues. J gave up 8 bases and V 0 bases, and 6 bases lay outside the gene matches. Germline CDR1 and CDR2: SGHRS and YFSETQ. CDR3 protein: CASSLDPTGGDEQFF. CDR3 DNA: TGCGCCAGCAGCTTGGACCCCACAGGGGGCGATGAGCAGTTCTTC.